This is a list of T cell receptor beta chains from one sample in a study of CD8 T cells in ankylosing spondylitis. TCRdb re-derived calls from the 5' RACE reads in MiXCR, one entry per CDR3 protein. The sample has just under 550,000 distinct CDR3 sequences, about 13% seen once; the top ten hold over 6.5%. The sample comprised blood, either unsorted or a sorted T cell fraction (not recorded which). Receptor source: a male donor with ankylosing spondylitis. Both conserved end residues are part of each CDR3. A D gene is named only where the DNA matches it firmly. Clone size, where shown, is once, few, many, or a class for clones that have expanded.

DNA: TGTGCCAGCAGCCGAATTCAAGGGACTAGCGGAGGGAATGAGCAGTTCTTC; CDR3: CASSRIQGTSGGNEQFF; D: TRBD2; V: TRBV3-1; J: TRBJ2-1; size: few
DNA: TGCGCCAGCAGCCAAACTAGCGTAGCCAAAAACATTCAGTACTTC; CDR3: CASSQTSVAKNIQYF; D: TRBD2; V: TRBV4-1; J: TRBJ2-4; size: few
DNA: TGTGCCAGCAGCTTGGATTCCCGGGGGGGACAAGAGACCCAGTACTTC; CDR3: CASSLDSRGGQETQYF; D: TRBD2; V: TRBV5-5; J: TRBJ2-5; size: -
DNA: TGTGCCAGCAGTTCGTTTGCGGGAGGGTATACTGACAATGAGCAGTTCTTC; CDR3: CASSSFAGGYTDNEQFF; D: TRBD2; V: TRBV7-2; J: TRBJ2-1; size: few
DNA: TGTGCCACCAGCAGAGATCTAGGACTCGGGGGCTCCTACAATGAGCAGTTCTTC; CDR3: CATSRDLGLGGSYNEQFF; D: -; V: TRBV15; J: TRBJ2-1; size: -
DNA: TGTGCCAGCAGCTCATGGACAGCCGGGGAGACCCAGTACTTC; CDR3: CASSSWTAGETQYF; D: -; V: TRBV5-5; J: TRBJ2-5; size: -
DNA: TGTGCCTGGAGTGTAGAAGCTGTCTCTGGGGCCAACGTCCTGACTTTC; CDR3: CAWSVEAVSGANVLTF; D: -; V: TRBV30; J: TRBJ2-6; size: few
DNA: TGTGCCACCAGCGGGATGGCAGGGGAGGGCAATGAGCAGTTCTTC; CDR3: CATSGMAGEGNEQFF; D: -; V: TRBV15; J: TRBJ2-1; size: -
DNA: TGTGCCAGCAGCTTGGAGGGACGGACCTACAATGAGCAGTTCTTC; CDR3: CASSLEGRTYNEQFF; D: -; V: TRBV7-2; J: TRBJ2-1; size: -
DNA: TGTGCCAGCAGTGAAGGGGGAAGGTACACTGAAGCTTTCTTT; CDR3: CASSEGGRYTEAFF; D: -; V: TRBV2; J: TRBJ1-1; size: few
DNA: TGCGCCAGCAGCAAGTACACCCGATACGGCTACAATGAGCAGTTCTTC; CDR3: CASSKYTRYGYNEQFF; D: -; V: TRBV5-1; J: TRBJ2-1; size: -
DNA: TGCGCCAGCAGGACCGGGCAGGATAGTACTGAAGCTTTCTTT; CDR3: CASRTGQDSTEAFF; D: -; V: TRBV5-1; J: TRBJ1-1; size: -
DNA: TGTGCCAGCAGCAAACAGGGTTCTAGCGGGGCGTATGAGCAGTTCTTC; CDR3: CASSKQGSSGAYEQFF; D: TRBD2; V: TRBV11-2; J: TRBJ2-1; size: -
DNA: TGCGCCAGCAGCACCGGACAGGGCCCGAACTATGGCTACACCTTC; CDR3: CASSTGQGPNYGYTF; D: TRBD1; V: TRBV4-1; J: TRBJ1-2; size: few
DNA: TGCGCCAGCAACCCAGGAGTATCGGAGTTGGGCTCCTACAATGAGCAGTTCTTC; CDR3: CASNPGVSELGSYNEQFF; D: -; V: TRBV5-1; J: TRBJ2-1; size: few
DNA: TGTGCCACCAGCACTGGGACTTTTGGAGAGACCCAGTACTTC; CDR3: CATSTGTFGETQYF; D: -; V: TRBV15; J: TRBJ2-5; size: -
DNA: TGTGCCAGCAGTTCCCCAGGACAGGGGTCAGATACGCAGTATTTT; CDR3: CASSSPGQGSDTQYF; D: TRBD1; V: TRBV27; J: TRBJ2-3; size: few
DNA: TGCAGTGCTGGTGGACTAGCGGTACAAGAGACCCAGTACTTC; CDR3: CSAGGLAVQETQYF; D: TRBD2; V: TRBV20-1; J: TRBJ2-5; size: -
DNA: TGTGCCAGCAGTCCTCTCCAGGGCGCTGGCGGCTACACCTTC; CDR3: CASSPLQGAGGYTF; D: -; V: TRBV28; J: TRBJ1-2; size: many
DNA: TGTGCCAGCAGTCGAGGGACTAGCGGATCCGAGCAGTACTTC; CDR3: CASSRGTSGSEQYF; D: TRBD2; V: TRBV6-2/TRBV6-3; J: TRBJ2-7; size: few
DNA: TGTGCCAGCAGCCAAGGTCTCGGTAGCACAGATACGCAGTATTTT; CDR3: CASSQGLGSTDTQYF; D: -; V: TRBV4-2; J: TRBJ2-3; size: -
DNA: TGTGCCAGCACCCCTAGCGGGATAGATACGCAGTATTTT; CDR3: CASTPSGIDTQYF; D: TRBD2; V: TRBV6-6; J: TRBJ2-3; size: -
DNA: TGCAGTGCGGGGGGCTTGACGAATGAGCAGTTCTTC; CDR3: CSAGGLTNEQFF; D: -; V: TRBV20-1; J: TRBJ2-1; size: -
DNA: TGTGCCAGCAGCCTACGTAAGGGACAGCCTTATGGCTACACCTTC; CDR3: CASSLRKGQPYGYTF; D: TRBD1; V: TRBV7-7; J: TRBJ1-2; size: -
DNA: TGCAGTGCTCGGATGAAGGCTCCGGCGAGGACAGATACGCAGTATTTT; CDR3: CSARMKAPARTDTQYF; D: -; V: TRBV20-1; J: TRBJ2-3; size: few
DNA: TGCGCCAGCAGCCACACCGGACTAGCGGCGGATACGCAGTATTTT; CDR3: CASSHTGLAADTQYF; D: TRBD2; V: TRBV4-1; J: TRBJ2-3; size: many
DNA: TGCGCCAGCAGCATGACTAGCGGGGGCTACAATGAGCAGTTCTTC; CDR3: CASSMTSGGYNEQFF; D: TRBD2; V: TRBV5-1; J: TRBJ2-1; size: -
DNA: TGCAGCGTCCGCGGGGGCACAGATACGCAGTATTTT; CDR3: CSVRGGTDTQYF; D: -; V: TRBV29-1; J: TRBJ2-3; size: -
DNA: TGTGCCAGCAGCTTAGGTCCACAGGGTAGCTCCTACGAGCAGTACTTC; CDR3: CASSLGPQGSSYEQYF; D: -; V: TRBV7-2; J: TRBJ2-7; size: few
DNA: TGTGCCAGCAGTTACAACGGACAGGGGAACTATGGCTACACCTTC; CDR3: CASSYNGQGNYGYTF; D: TRBD1; V: TRBV6-2/TRBV6-3; J: TRBJ1-2; size: few
DNA: TGTGCCAGTAGTATGTCTGCGGGAGGGTACGACAATGAGCAGTTCTTC; CDR3: CASSMSAGGYDNEQFF; D: TRBD2; V: TRBV19; J: TRBJ2-1; size: -
DNA: TGTGCCAGCAGTCTCAAGCGGGATGGAGGAAAGACCCAGTACTTC; CDR3: CASSLKRDGGKTQYF; D: TRBD2; V: TRBV3-1; J: TRBJ2-5; size: many
DNA: TGCAGCGTTGTAGGAGGTCAGGACTATGGCTACACCTTC; CDR3: CSVVGGQDYGYTF; D: -; V: TRBV29-1; J: TRBJ1-2; size: many
DNA: TGCGCCAGCAGCAGACAGTCTCTAGAACACAATGAGCAGTTCTTC; CDR3: CASSRQSLEHNEQFF; D: -; V: TRBV5-1; J: TRBJ2-1; size: few
DNA: TGCAGCGTTACCACAGGGGGTGGGTCTGGGGCCAACGTCCTGACTTTC; CDR3: CSVTTGGGSGANVLTF; D: TRBD1; V: TRBV29-1; J: TRBJ2-6; size: few
DNA: TGCAGTGCTTTTAGCGGGAGGGATTCCTACAATGAGCAGTTCTTC; CDR3: CSAFSGRDSYNEQFF; D: TRBD2; V: TRBV20-1; J: TRBJ2-1; size: -
DNA: TGCGCCAGCAGTCCCCAGCGGGGTGCCTACGAGCAGTACTTC; CDR3: CASSPQRGAYEQYF; D: TRBD2; V: TRBV10-2; J: TRBJ2-7; size: -
DNA: TGTGCCAGCGCTGACAGGGGGCAAACCGGGGAGCTGTTTTTT; CDR3: CASADRGQTGELFF; D: TRBD1; V: TRBV19; J: TRBJ2-2; size: few
DNA: TGTGCCAGCAGCTCCGGGCCCCCTCTGGGTGGCTACACCTTC; CDR3: CASSSGPPLGGYTF; D: -; V: TRBV5-4; J: TRBJ1-2; size: few
DNA: TGTGCCATCAGTGAGAGGCTAGCGGGAGCCGCCAATGAGCAGTTCTTC; CDR3: CAISERLAGAANEQFF; D: TRBD2; V: TRBV10-3; J: TRBJ2-1; size: many
DNA: TGCGCCAGCAGCTTGGAAAAGTGGAATGAGCAGTTCTTC; CDR3: CASSLEKWNEQFF; D: -; V: TRBV5-1; J: TRBJ2-1; size: many
DNA: TGCAGTGCTAGCGGGTGGATGAAGGAGACCCAGTACTTC; CDR3: CSASGWMKETQYF; D: -; V: TRBV20-1; J: TRBJ2-5; size: many
DNA: TGTGCCAGCAGCTACACTAGCGGGAGGGTCGGGGAGCTGTTTTTT; CDR3: CASSYTSGRVGELFF; D: TRBD2; V: TRBV5-4; J: TRBJ2-2; size: many
DNA: TGTGCCAGCAGTTACCCCCTCGGGGGCCGGTCCTACAATGAGCAGTTCTTC; CDR3: CASSYPLGGRSYNEQFF; D: -; V: TRBV6-2/TRBV6-3; J: TRBJ2-1; size: -
DNA: TGCAGCGTTGGCGTAGCGGGGGCCTACGAGCAGTACTTC; CDR3: CSVGVAGAYEQYF; D: TRBD2; V: TRBV29-1; J: TRBJ2-7; size: -
DNA: TGTGCCAGCAGTGAAATGACTAGCGCATTCACCGGGGAGCTGTTTTTT; CDR3: CASSEMTSAFTGELFF; D: TRBD2; V: TRBV2; J: TRBJ2-2; size: -
DNA: TGTGCCAGCAGCCACCTCAAGACAGCTTCCTACGAGCAGTACTTC; CDR3: CASSHLKTASYEQYF; D: -; V: TRBV3-1; J: TRBJ2-7; size: few
DNA: TGCGCCAGCAGGCAGGGATCCTACGAGCAGTACTTC; CDR3: CASRQGSYEQYF; D: -; V: TRBV5-1; J: TRBJ2-7; size: -
DNA: TGCAGTGCTATGACTAGCGGGAGTTTCACAGATACGCAGTATTTT; CDR3: CSAMTSGSFTDTQYF; D: TRBD2; V: TRBV20-1; J: TRBJ2-3; size: few
DNA: TGTGCCAGCAGCCAAGATCAGGGGGCGAGCACAGATACGCAGTATTTT; CDR3: CASSQDQGASTDTQYF; D: TRBD1; V: TRBV4-2; J: TRBJ2-3; size: many
DNA: TGTGCCAGCAGTGAAGGAGGACCCTCCTACAATGAGCAGTTCTTC; CDR3: CASSEGGPSYNEQFF; D: -; V: TRBV2; J: TRBJ2-1; size: few
DNA: TGCAGTGCCACAGGGAACACTGAAGCTTTCTTT; CDR3: CSATGNTEAFF; D: -; V: TRBV20-1; J: TRBJ1-1; size: many
DNA: TGCGCCAGCAGAGTTTCGGGAAGTGGAGTCTACGAGCAGTACTTC; CDR3: CASRVSGSGVYEQYF; D: -; V: TRBV5-1; J: TRBJ2-7; size: many